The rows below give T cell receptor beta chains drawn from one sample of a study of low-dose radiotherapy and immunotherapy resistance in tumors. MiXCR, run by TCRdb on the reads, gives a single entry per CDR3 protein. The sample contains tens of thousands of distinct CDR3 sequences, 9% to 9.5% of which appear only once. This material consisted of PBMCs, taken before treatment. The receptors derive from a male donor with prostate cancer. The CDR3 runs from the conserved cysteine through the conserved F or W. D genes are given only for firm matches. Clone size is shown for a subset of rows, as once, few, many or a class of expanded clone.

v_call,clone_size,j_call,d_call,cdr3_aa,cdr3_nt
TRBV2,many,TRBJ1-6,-,CARTATTDNSPLHF,TGTGCCAGAACCGCGACGACAGATAATTCACCCCTCCACTTT
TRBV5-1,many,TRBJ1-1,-,CASSLVGPGTEAFF,TGCGCCAGCAGCTTGGTTGGCCCAGGCACTGAAGCTTTCTTT
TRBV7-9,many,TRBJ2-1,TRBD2,CASSLAVGGRVEQFF,TGTGCCAGCAGCTTAGCCGTCGGCGGGAGGGTCGAGCAGTTCTTC
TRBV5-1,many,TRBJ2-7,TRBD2,CASSSKSGSTAYEQYF,TGCGCCAGCAGCTCGAAGAGCGGGAGCACCGCCTACGAGCAGTACTTC
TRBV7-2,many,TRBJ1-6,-,CASSQDYNSPLHF,TGTGCCAGCAGCCAAGATTATAATTCACCCCTCCACTTT
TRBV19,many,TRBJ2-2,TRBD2,CASSIRVGLAKVTGELFF,TGTGCCAGTAGTATTAGGGTGGGACTAGCGAAGGTCACCGGGGAGCTGTTTTTT
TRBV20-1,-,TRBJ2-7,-,CSATPDSSSEQYF,TGCAGTGCGACCCCGGACTCCTCGTCCGAGCAGTACTTC
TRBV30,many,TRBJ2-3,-,CAWGRDTQYF,TGTGCCTGGGGGAGGGATACGCAGTATTTT
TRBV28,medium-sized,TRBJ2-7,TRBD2,CASSQRVAGSYEQYF,TGTGCCAGCAGCCAGCGGGTAGCGGGATCGTACGAGCAGTACTTC
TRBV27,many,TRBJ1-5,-,CASSARGGDQPQHF,TGTGCCAGCAGTGCCCGGGGAGGAGATCAGCCCCAGCATTTT
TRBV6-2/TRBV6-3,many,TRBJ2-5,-,CASSYHETQYF,TGTGCCAGCAGTTACCACGAGACCCAGTACTTC
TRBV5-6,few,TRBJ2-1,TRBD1,CASSQRPGQGDVQFF,TGTGCCAGCAGCCAGCGACCGGGACAGGGGGACGTGCAGTTCTTC
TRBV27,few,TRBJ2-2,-,CASRLTGPNTGELFF,TGTGCCAGCAGACTGACAGGACCTAACACCGGGGAGCTGTTTTTT
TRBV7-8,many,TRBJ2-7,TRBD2,CASSLGRTSGEQYF,TGTGCCAGCAGCTTAGGGAGGACTAGCGGCGAGCAGTACTTC
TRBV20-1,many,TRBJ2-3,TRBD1,CSSDPGTGDQDTQYF,TGCAGTTCGGACCCCGGGACAGGGGATCAAGATACGCAGTATTTT
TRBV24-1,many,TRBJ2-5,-,CATSDFETQYF,TGTGCCACCAGTGATTTTGAGACCCAGTACTTC
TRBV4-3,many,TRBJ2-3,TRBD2,CASSQSSGGTDTQYF,TGCGCCAGCAGCCAATCTAGCGGAGGCACAGATACGCAGTATTTT
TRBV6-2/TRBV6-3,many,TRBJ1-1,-,CASRPPANTEAFF,TGTGCCAGCAGACCCCCGGCGAACACTGAAGCTTTCTTT